A selection of T cell receptor beta chains follows, all from one sample in a study of shared clonotypes between healthy human individuals. Profiled with immunoSEQ multiplex PCR; TCRdb holds only in-frame clones, not every one. The sample holds roughly 530,000 clones, 96% seen once. Sequences were obtained from naive CD4+ T cells sorted from blood. The source is a woman aged 25 to 39 in good health. The CDR3 runs from the conserved cysteine through the conserved F or W. The order of the fields is D gene, J gene, V gene, CDR3 DNA, CDR3 protein. A D gene is named only where the DNA matches it firmly.

>TRBD2|TRBJ2-7|TRBV28
TGTGCCAGCAGTTCCCCTAGCGGAGGTCCCGAGCAGTACTTC
CASSSPSGGPEQYF
>TRBD2|TRBJ2-1|TRBV28
TGTGCCAGCAGGTCGAGTGGGCGGGAGGGCTACAATGAGCAGTTCTTC
CASRSSGREGYNEQFF
>.|TRBJ2-5|TRBV28
TGTGCCAGCAGGGGGGCGGCAACTCAAGAGACCCAGTACTTC
CASRGAATQETQYF
>.|TRBJ2-1|TRBV18
TGTGCCAGCTCCCTCGGCGATGAGCAGTTCTTC
CASSLGDEQFF
>.|TRBJ2-1|TRBV4-1
TGCGCCAGCAGCCAGACCTACCTGGGGTCCTACAATGAGCAGTTCTTC
CASSQTYLGSYNEQFF
>.|TRBJ1-5|TRBV5-8
TGTGCCAGCAGCTTGGTTCCGGGGGCAGTTCAGCCCCAGCATTTT
CASSLVPGAVQPQHF
>.|TRBJ1-3|TRBV28
TGTGCCACCGGAAGGGGAAGGAGAAACACCATATATTTT
CATGRGRRNTIYF
>.|TRBJ2-7|TRBV28
TGTGCCAGCAGTCGCAATACCGGGACATTTTTTGACACCTACGAGCAGTACTTC
CASSRNTGTFFDTYEQYF
>TRBD2|TRBJ2-7|TRBV5-1
TGCGCCAGCAGCTTGGGACTAGCGGGAGTGTTCACCTACGAGCAGTACTTC
CASSLGLAGVFTYEQYF
>TRBD2|TRBJ2-1|TRBV19
TGTGCCAGTAGGAATCCAGCGGGAGTATCGTACAATGAGCAGTTCTTC
CASRNPAGVSYNEQFF
>.|TRBJ1-3|TRBV25-1
TGTGCCAGCAGTCGAATTCCGGGAAACACCATATATTTT
CASSRIPGNTIYF
>.|TRBJ1-2|TRBV28
TGTGCCAGCAGTTTAAGCCGGGCACACCGAACATATGGCTACACCTTC
CASSLSRAHRTYGYTF
>TRBD2|TRBJ2-1|TRBV5-1
TGCGCCAGCAGCTTGGTCAGCGGGAGCTCCTACAATGAGCAGTTCTTC
CASSLVSGSSYNEQFF
>TRBD1|TRBJ2-2|TRBV23-1
TGCGCCAGCAGAATCGACAGGGGGAACGCGAACACCGGGGAGCTGTTTTTT
CASRIDRGNANTGELFF
>.|TRBJ2-1|TRBV18
TGTGCCAGCTCACCACCGGGGGGTAGGAGGAATGAGCAGTTCTTC
CASSPPGGRRNEQFF
>TRBD2|TRBJ2-2|TRBV7-3
TGTGCCAGCAGCACCGTTGGACTAGCGGGAGATGACACCGGGGAGCTGTTTTTT
CASSTVGLAGDDTGELFF